This TCR beta chain was captured by sequencing in a study of CD8 T cells in ankylosing spondylitis. Study-level findings and limits: Earlier authors reported some of these motif variants in reactive arthritis synovial fluid and blood. A motif in TCR beta, a set of 8 or 9 highly homologous variants, appeared characteristic of ankylosing spondylitis blood. Within peripheral blood, clones linked to disease were CD8+ and relatively rare.

By quantitative 5'-RACE with molecular barcodes, the TCR beta libraries were made. MiXCR, run by TCRdb on the 5' RACE reads, gives a single entry per CDR3 protein. The table includes roughly 150,000 distinct CDR3 sequences, approximately 9.9% detected once. There are many counts of this clonotype. Its matching antigen is unknown. With 5 bases removed from V and 8 bases from J, the gap between germline ends came to 15 bases. This CDR3 has 13 residues. The germline gives CDR1 MNHNS, CDR2 SASEGT. The sequenced sample consisted of blood, either unsorted or a sorted T cell fraction (not recorded which). The clonotype was recovered from a female donor with ankylosing spondylitis or in good health (not recorded which). The chain is built from TRBV6-1 and TRBJ1-2, with a weak D call TRBD1 (5 bases). The CDR3 region is CASSPSQGLGYTF. CDR3 DNA: TGTGCCAGCAGTCCATCCCAGGGATTAGGCTACACCTTC.